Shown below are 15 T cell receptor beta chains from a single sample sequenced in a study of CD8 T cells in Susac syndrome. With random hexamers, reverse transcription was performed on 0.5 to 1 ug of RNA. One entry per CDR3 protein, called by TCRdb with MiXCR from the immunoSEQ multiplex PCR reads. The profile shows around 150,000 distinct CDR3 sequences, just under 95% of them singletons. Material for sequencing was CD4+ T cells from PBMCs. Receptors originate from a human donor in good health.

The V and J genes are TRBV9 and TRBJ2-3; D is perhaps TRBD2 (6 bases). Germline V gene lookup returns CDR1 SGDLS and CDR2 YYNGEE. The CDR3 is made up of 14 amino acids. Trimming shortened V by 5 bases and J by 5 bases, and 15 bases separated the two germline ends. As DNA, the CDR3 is TGTGCCAGCAGGATGGAGGGGCGAGGAGATACGCAGTATTTT. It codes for CASRMEGRGDTQYF.

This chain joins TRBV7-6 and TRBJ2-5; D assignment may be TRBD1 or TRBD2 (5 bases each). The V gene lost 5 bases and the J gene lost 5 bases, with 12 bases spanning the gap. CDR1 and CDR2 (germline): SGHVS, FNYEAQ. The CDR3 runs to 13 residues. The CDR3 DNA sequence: TGTGCCAGCAGCGCTCGGGACCGTGAGACCCAGTACTTC. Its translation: CASSARDRETQYF. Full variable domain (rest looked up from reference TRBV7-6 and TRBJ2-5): GAGVSQSPRYKVTKRGQDVALRCDPISGHVSLYWYRQALGQGPEFLTYFNYEAQQDKSGLPNDRFSAERPEGSISTLTIQRTEQRDSAMYRCASSARDRETQYFGPGTRLLVL.

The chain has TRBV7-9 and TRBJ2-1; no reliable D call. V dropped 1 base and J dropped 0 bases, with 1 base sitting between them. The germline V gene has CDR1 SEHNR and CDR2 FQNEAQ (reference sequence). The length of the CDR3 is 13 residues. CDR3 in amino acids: CASSLVSYNEQFF. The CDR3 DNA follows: TGTGCCAGCAGCTTAGTCTCCTACAATGAGCAGTTCTTC.

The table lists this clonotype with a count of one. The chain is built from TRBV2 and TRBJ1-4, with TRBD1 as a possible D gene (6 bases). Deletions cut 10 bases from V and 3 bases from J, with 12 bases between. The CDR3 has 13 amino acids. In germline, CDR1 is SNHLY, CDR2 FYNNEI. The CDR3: CAIRGQSNEKLFF. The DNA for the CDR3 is TGTGCCATTCGCGGACAGTCTAATGAAAAACTGTTTTTT.

The CDR3 DNA is TGTGCCAGCAGCCACCCGCTTACGGTCTTGAGACTAGGTCAAGAGACCCAGTACTTC. Translated, it gives CASSHPLTVLRLGQETQYF. This chain links TRBV7-9 with TRBJ2-5, with a weak D call TRBD2 (6 bases). The CDR3 sequence is 19 residues long. Per the germline V gene, CDR1 is SEHNR and CDR2 is FQNEAQ (reference sequence). Trimming left V 5 bases short and J 2 bases short, with 27 bases between.

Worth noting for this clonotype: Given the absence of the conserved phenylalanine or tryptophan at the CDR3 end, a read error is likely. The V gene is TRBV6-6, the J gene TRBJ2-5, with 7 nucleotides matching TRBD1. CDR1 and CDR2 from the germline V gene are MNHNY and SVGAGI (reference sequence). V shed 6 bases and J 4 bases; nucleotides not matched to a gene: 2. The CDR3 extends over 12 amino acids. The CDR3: CASRKGAETQYL. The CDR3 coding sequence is TGTGCCAGCAGGAAGGGGGCAGAGACCCAGTACCTC.

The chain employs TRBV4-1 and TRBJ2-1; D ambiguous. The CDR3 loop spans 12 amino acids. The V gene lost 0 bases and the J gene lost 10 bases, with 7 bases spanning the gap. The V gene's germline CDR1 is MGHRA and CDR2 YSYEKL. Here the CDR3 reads CASSQDLREQFF. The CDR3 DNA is TGCGCCAGCAGCCAAGATCTCAGGGAGCAGTTCTTC.

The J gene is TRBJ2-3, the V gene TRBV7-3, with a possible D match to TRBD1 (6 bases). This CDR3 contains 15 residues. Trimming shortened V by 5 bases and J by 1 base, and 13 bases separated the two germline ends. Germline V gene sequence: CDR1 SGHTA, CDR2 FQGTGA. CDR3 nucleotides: TGTGCCAGCAGCCTAGGTGGGGGCCGCACAGATACGCAGTATTTT. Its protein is CASSLGGGRTDTQYF. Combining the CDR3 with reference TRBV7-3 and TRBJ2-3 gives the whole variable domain GAGVSQTPSNKVTEKGKYVELRCDPISGHTALYWYRQSLGQGPEFLIYFQGTGAADDSGLPNDRFFAVRPEGSVSTLKIQRTERGDSAVYLCASSLGGGRTDTQYFGPGTRLTVL.

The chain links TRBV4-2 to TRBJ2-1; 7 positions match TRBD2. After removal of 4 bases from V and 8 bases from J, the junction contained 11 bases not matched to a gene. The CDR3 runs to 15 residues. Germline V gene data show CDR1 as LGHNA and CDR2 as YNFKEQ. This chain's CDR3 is CASSPLGGGIDEQFF. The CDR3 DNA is TGTGCCAGCAGCCCCCTGGGCGGGGGTATCGATGAGCAGTTCTTC.

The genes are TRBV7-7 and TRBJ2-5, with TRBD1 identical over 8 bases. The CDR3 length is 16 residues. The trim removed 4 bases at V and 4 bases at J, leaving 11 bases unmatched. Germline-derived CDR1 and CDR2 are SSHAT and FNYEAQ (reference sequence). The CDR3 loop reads CASSSARTGSGETQYF. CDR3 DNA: TGTGCCAGCAGCTCCGCTAGGACAGGGTCTGGAGAGACCCAGTACTTC.

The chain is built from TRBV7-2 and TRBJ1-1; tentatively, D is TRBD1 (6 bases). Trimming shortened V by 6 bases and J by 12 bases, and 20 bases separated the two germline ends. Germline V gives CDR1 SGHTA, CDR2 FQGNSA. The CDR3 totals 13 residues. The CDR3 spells CASRSRTVLKTFF. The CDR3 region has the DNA TGTGCCAGCAGGTCCCGGACAGTCCTGAAGACTTTCTTT.

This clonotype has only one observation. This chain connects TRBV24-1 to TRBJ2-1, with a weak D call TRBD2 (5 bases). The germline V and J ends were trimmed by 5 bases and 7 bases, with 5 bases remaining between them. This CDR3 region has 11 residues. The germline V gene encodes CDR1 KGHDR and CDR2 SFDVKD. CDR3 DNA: TGTGCCACCAGTGCGGGAAATGAGCAGTTCTTC. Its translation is CATSAGNEQFF.

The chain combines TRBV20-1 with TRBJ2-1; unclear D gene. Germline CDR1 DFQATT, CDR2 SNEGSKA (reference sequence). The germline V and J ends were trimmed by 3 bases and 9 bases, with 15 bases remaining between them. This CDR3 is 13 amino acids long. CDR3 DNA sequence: TGCAGTGCTAGGACGCCCGCCGCAAGTGAGCAGTTCTTC. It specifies CSARTPAASEQFF.

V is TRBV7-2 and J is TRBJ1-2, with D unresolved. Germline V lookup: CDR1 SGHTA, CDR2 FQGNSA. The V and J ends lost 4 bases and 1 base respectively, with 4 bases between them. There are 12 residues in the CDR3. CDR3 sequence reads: CASSSNNYGYTF. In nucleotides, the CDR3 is TGTGCCAGCAGCTCAAATAACTATGGCTACACCTTC.

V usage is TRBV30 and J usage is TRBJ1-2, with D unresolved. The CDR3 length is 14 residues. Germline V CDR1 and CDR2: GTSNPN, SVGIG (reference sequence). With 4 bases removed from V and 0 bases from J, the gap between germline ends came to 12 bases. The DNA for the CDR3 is TGTGCCTGGACTCGGTCAATACCTAACTATGGCTACACCTTC. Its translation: CAWTRSIPNYGYTF.